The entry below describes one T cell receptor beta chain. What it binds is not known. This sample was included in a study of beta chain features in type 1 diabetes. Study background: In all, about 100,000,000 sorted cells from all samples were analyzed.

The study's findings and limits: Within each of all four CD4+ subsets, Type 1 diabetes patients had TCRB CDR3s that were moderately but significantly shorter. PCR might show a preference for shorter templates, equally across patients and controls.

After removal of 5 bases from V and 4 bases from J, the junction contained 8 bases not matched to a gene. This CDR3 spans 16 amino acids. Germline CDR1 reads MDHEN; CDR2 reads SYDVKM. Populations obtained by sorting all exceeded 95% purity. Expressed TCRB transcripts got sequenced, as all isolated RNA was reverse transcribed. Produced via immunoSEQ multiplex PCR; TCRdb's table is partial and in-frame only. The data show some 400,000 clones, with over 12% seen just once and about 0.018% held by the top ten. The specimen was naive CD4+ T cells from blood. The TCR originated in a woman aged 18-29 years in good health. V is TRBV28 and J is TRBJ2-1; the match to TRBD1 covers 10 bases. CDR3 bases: TGTGCCAGCAGTCGAACGGGACAGGGGATATACAATGAGCAGTTCTTC. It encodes CASSRTGQGIYNEQFF.